The clone carrying this T cell receptor beta chain came up once. These data belong to a study of T-cell memory formation after mild COVID-19. The V end was cut by 7 bases, the J end by 5 bases, with 14 bases between. In germline, CDR1 is SNHLY, CDR2 FYNNEI. CDR3 length equals 13 residues. TCRdb reprocessed the 5' RACE reads with MiXCR, giving one entry per CDR3 protein. Seen here are 550,000 to 600,000 distinct CDR3 sequences, less than 25% observed once, and the top ten hold 7.5% to 9.5%. The chain is built from TRBV2 and TRBJ2-5; perhaps TRBD2 as D (6 bases). The clonotype originates from an adult woman who had mild COVID-19 (a few samples of this study predate the infection). Cell type and time point are not known. The source material was PBMCs or a T cell subset sorted from them (not recorded which). CDR3 region: CASIHQEGETQYF. The CDR3 DNA reads TGTGCCAGCATACATCAGGAGGGGGAGACCCAGTACTTC. Variable domain in full (rest from reference TRBV2 and TRBJ2-5): EPEVTQTPSHQVTQMGQEVILRCVPISNHLYFYWYRQILGQKVEFLVSFYNNEISEKSEIFDDQFSVERPDGSNFTLKIRSTKLEDSAMYFCASIHQEGETQYFGPGTRLLVL.